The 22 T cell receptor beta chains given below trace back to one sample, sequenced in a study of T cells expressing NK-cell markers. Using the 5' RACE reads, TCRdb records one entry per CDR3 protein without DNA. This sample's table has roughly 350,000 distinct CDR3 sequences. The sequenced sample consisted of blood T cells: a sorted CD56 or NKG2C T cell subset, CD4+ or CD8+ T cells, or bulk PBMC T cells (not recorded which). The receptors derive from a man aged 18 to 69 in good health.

This chain's CDR3 is CASSESRTSANNEQFF. This sequence joins TRBV25-1 and TRBJ2-1; the TCRdb call, TRBD2, lacks DNA for checking. Germline V gives CDR1 MGHDK, CDR2 SYGVNS. The length of the CDR3 is 16 residues.

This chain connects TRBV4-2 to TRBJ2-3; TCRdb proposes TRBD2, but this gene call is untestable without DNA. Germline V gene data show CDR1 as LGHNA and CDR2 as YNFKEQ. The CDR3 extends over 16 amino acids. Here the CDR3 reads CASSQDQAGHTDTQYF.

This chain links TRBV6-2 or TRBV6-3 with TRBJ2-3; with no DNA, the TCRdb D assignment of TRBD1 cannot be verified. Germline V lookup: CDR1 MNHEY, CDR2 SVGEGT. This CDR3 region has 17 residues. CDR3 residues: CASSTALKTGMGDTQYF.

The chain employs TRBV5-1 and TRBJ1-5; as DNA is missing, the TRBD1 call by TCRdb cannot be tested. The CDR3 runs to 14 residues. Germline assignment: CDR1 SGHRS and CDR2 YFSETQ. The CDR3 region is CASGLQGAGQPQHF.

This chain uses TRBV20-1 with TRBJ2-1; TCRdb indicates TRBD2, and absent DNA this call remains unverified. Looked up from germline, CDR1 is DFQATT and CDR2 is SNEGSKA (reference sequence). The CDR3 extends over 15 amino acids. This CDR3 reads CSARVIGGALNEQFF.

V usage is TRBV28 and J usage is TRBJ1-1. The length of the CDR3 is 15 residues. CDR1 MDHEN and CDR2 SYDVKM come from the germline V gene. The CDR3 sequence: CASRDLDGGGTEAFF.

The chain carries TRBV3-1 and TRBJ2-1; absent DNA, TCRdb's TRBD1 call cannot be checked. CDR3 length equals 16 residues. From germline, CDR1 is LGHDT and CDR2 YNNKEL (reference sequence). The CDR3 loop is CASSTGHRGSYNEQFF.

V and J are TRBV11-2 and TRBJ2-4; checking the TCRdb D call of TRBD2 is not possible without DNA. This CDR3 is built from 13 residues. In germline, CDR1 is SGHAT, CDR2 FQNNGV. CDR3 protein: CASSLGLENIQYF.

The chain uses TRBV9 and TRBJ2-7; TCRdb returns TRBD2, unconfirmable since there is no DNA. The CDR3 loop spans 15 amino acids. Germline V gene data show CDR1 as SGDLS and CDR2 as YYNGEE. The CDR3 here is CASSPRDFTTYEQYF.

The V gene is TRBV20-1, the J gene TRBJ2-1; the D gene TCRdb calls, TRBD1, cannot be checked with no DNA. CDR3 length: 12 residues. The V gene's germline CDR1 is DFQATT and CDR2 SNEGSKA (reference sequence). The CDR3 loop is CSARQGWDEQFF.

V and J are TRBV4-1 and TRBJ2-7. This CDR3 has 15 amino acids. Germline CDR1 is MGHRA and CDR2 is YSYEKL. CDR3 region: CASSQDRGQAKEQYF.

CDR3: CASTLAPSGAYEQFF. This chain links TRBV5-1 with TRBJ2-1; TCRdb designates TRBD1, a call that cannot be tested without DNA. The CDR3 sequence is 15 residues long. CDR1 and CDR2 from the germline V gene are SGHRS and YFSETQ.

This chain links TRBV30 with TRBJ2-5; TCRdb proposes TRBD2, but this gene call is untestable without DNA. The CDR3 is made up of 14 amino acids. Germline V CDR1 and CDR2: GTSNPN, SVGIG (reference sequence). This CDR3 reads CAWSASGGQGTQYF.

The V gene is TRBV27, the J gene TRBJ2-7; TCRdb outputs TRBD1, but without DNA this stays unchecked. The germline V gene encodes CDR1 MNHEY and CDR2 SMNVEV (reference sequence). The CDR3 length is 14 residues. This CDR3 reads CASSIGRLSYEQYF.

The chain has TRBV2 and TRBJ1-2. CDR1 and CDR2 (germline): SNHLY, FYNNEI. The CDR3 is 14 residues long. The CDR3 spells CASTIKDTNYGYTF.

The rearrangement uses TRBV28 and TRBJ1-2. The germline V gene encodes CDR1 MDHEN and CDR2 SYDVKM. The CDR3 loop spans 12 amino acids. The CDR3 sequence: CASSLKVVGYTF.

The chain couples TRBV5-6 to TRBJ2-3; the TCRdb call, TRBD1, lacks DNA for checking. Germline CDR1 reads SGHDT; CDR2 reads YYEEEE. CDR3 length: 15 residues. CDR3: CASSRDGAFTDTQYF.

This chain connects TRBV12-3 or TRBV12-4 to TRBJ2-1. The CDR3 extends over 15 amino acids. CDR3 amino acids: CASSLYRDSYNEQFF.

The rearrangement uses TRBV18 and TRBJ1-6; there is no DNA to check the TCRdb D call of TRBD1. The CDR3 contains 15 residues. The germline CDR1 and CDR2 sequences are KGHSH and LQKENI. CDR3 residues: CASSPGGNSRSPLHF.

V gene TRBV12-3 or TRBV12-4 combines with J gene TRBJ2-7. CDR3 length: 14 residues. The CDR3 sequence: CASSSQVVYYEQYF.

CDR3 loop: CASSPSGPGVGGYTF. The rearrangement joins TRBV5-1 to TRBJ1-2. Per the germline V gene, CDR1 is SGHRS and CDR2 is YFSETQ. The length of the CDR3 is 15 residues.

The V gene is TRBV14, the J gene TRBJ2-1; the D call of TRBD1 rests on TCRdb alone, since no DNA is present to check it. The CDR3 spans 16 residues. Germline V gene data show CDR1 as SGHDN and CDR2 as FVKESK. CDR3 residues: CASSQDGGSSYNEQFF.